This T cell receptor beta chain is from a study of a mutant IDH1 vaccine in newly diagnosed glioma. Trimming left V 3 bases short and J 3 bases short, with 15 bases between. CDR3 length equals 15 residues. Per germline, CDR1 SGHAT and CDR2 FQNNGV. Points on this clone: Its specificity is not known.

Repertoires were generated with immunoSEQ multiplex PCR, while TCRdb's copy carries only in-frame clones and drops some. The sample includes approximately 54,000 clones, around 80% of them seen just once. Time point indicated: baseline, week 1 (first vaccination visit). This sample's treatment: pre-vaccination baseline after standard-of-care therapy. The study, taken as a whole, reports: Among patients, around 95% showed immune responses induced by the vaccine.

This specimen consisted of PBMCs, obtained from a glioma patient treated with radiotherapy, temozolomide or both. The gene calls are TRBV11-2 and TRBJ2-7; unclear D gene. This receptor was obtained from a man in his late teens or twenties with glioma. In DNA, the CDR3 is TGTGCCAGCAGCTTTGAGGCCCTGAAGGTCTACGAGCAGTACTTC. Its translation: CASSFEALKVYEQYF.